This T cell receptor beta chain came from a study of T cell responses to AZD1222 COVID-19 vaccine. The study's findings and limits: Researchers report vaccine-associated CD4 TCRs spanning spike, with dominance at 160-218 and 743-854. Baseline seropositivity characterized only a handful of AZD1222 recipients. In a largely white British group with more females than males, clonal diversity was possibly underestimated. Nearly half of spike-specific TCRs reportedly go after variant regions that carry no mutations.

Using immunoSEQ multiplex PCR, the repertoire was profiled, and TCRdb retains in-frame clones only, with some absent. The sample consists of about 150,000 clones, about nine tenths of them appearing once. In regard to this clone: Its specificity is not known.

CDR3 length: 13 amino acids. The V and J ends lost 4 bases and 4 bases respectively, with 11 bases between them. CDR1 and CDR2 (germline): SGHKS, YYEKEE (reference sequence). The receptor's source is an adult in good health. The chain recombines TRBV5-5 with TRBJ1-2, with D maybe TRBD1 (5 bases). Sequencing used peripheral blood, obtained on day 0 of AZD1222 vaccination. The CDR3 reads CASSGGRGYGYTF. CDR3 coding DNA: TGTGCCAGCAGCGGGGGGAGAGGCTATGGCTACACCTTC.